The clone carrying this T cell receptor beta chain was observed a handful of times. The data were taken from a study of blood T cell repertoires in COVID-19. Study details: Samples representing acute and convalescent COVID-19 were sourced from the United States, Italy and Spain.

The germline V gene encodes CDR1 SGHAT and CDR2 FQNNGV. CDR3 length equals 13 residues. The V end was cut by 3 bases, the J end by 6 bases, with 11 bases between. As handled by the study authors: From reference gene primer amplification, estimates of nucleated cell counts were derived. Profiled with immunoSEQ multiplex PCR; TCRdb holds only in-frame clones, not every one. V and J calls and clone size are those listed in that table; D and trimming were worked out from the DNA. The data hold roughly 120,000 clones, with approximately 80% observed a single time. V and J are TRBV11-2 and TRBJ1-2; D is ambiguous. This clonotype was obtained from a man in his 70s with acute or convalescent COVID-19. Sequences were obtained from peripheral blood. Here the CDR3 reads CASSFAPGDGYTF. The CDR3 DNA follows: TGTGCCAGCAGCTTTGCCCCCGGGGATGGCTACACCTTC.